This TCR beta chain was recorded in a study of blood T cell repertoires in COVID-19. As originally analysed: Quantification of nucleated cells was approximated via reference gene primer amplification. Sequencing used immunoSEQ multiplex PCR; TCRdb keeps in-frame clones, though not all of them. The DNA gave D and trimming, while V, J and clone size come from that table. This table has about 230,000 clones, more than 65% appearing once. Trimming removed 3 bases from V and 5 bases from J, with 5 bases in between. This CDR3 has 11 residues. Sequencing was performed on peripheral blood. This sequence originates from a woman aged 40 to 50 who had recovered from COVID-19. This chain connects TRBV12-3 or TRBV12-4 to TRBJ2-7; no definite D call. The CDR3 sequence is CASSFEDEQYF. CDR3 in DNA: TGTGCCAGCAGTTTTGAGGACGAGCAGTACTTC.